Presented here are 7 T cell receptor beta chains from one specimen sequenced in a study of Ad26.COV2.S vaccination and SARS-CoV-2 variants. The treatment here: around 19 received Ad26.COV2.S at low or high dose, single or two shots; about 5 received placebo; per-sample allocation not given. Sampling was performed 63 days after the first vaccine or placebo injection. Sequencing used immunoSEQ multiplex PCR; TCRdb keeps in-frame clones, though not all of them. This table has some 300,000 clones, about 82% appearing once. Sample: peripheral blood, taken in a trial of Ad26.COV2.S vaccine versus placebo. These receptors came from a person between 18 and 65 years old who received the Ad26.COV2.S COVID-19 vaccine or a placebo.

The V and J genes are TRBV27 and TRBJ2-5, with 9 bases fitting TRBD1. Germline CDR1 is MNHEY and CDR2 is SMNVEV (reference sequence). This CDR3 is 14 amino acids long. Germline trimming cut 6 bases from V and 4 bases from J; bases unmatched to any gene: 6. The CDR3 region is CASSARQGGETQYF. The CDR3 DNA reads as TGTGCCAGCAGCGCCAGACAGGGGGGAGAGACCCAGTACTTC.

The V gene is TRBV7-8, the J gene TRBJ2-1; D unresolved. The CDR3 extends over 11 amino acids. V lost 5 bases to trimming and J lost 9 bases, with 8 bases between them. From germline, CDR1 is SGHVS and CDR2 FQNEAQ. CDR3 region: CASSPGVEQFF. The CDR3 DNA reads TGTGCCAGCAGCCCCGGTGTTGAGCAGTTCTTC.

This clone appeared once. The chain links TRBV10-2 to TRBJ2-2; 7 positions agree with TRBD2. There are 13 residues in the CDR3. Germline trimming cut 7 bases from V and 4 bases from J; bases unmatched to any gene: 3. Germline lookup yields CDR1 WSHSY and CDR2 SAAADI. The CDR3 protein is CASTGGITGELFF. The CDR3 DNA sequence: TGCGCCAGCACGGGGGGTATCACCGGGGAGCTGTTTTTT.

J is TRBJ2-7 and V is TRBV5-1; the D gene could be TRBD1 or TRBD2 (5 bases each). V dropped 2 bases and J dropped 6 bases, with 9 bases sitting between them. Germline V gives CDR1 SGHRS, CDR2 YFSETQ. The length of the CDR3 is 12 residues. This CDR3 is CASSFRDGEQYF. The CDR3 DNA follows: TGCGCCAGCAGCTTCCGGGACGGCGAGCAGTACTTC. Filled out from reference TRBV5-1 and TRBJ2-7, the complete variable domain reads KAGVTQTPRYLIKTRGQQVTLSCSPISGHRSVSWYQQTPGQGLQFLFEYFSETQRNKGNFPGRFSGRQFSNSRSEMNVSTLELGDSALYLCASSFRDGEQYFGPGTRLTVT.

This clone has only one observation. The CDR3 region has the DNA TGTGCCAGCTCACCACGGGGACCTACTAGCACAGATACGCAGTATTTT. Encoded protein: CASSPRGPTSTDTQYF. The chain links TRBV18 to TRBJ2-3; D may correspond to TRBD1 or TRBD2 (5 bases each). Germline V gene sequence: CDR1 KGHSH, CDR2 LQKENI. The CDR3 spans 16 residues. Trimming left V 1 base short and J 0 bases short, with 11 bases between. Combining the CDR3 with reference TRBV18 and TRBJ2-3 gives the whole variable domain NAGVMQNPRHLVRRRGQEARLRCSPMKGHSHVYWYRQLPEEGLKFMVYLQKENIIDESGMPKERFSAEFPKEGPSILRIQQVVRGDSAAYFCASSPRGPTSTDTQYFGPGTRLTVL.

The chain recombines TRBV24-1 with TRBJ2-7; no firm D call. Germline loops: CDR1 KGHDR, CDR2 SFDVKD. The CDR3 runs 15 residues. V lost 0 bases and J lost 5, with 13 bases in between. The CDR3 nucleotides are TGTGCCACCAGTGATTTGCCTGGGGATGAAAACGAGCAGTACTTC. Protein: CATSDLPGDENEQYF.

This clone was detected only once. The genes are TRBV5-1 and TRBJ2-3, with D tentatively TRBD1 (6 bases). CDR1 is SGHRS and CDR2 is YFSETQ in the germline V gene. The CDR3 extends over 16 amino acids. V was clipped by 4 bases and J by 0 bases, with 15 bases between them. CDR3 residues: CASSTGTRGSTDTQYF. The CDR3 nucleotides read TGCGCCAGCAGCACGGGGACACGGGGCAGCACAGATACGCAGTATTTT.